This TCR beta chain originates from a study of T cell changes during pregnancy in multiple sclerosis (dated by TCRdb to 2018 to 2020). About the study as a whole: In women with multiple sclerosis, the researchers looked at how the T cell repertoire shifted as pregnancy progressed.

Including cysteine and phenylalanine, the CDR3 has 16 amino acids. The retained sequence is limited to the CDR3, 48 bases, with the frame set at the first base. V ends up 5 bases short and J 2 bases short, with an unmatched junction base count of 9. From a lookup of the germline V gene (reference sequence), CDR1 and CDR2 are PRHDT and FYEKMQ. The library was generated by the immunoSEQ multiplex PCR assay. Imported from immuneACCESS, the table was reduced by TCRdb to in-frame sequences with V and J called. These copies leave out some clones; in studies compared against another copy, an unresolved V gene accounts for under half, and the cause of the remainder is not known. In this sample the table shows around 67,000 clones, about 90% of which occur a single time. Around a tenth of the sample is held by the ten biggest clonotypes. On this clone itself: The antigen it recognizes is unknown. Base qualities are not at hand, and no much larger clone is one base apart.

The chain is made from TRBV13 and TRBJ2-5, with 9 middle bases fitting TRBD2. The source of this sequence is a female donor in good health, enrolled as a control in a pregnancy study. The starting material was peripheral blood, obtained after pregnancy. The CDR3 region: CASSPQAGGGQETQYF. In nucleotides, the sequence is TGTGCCAGCAGCCCTCAAGCGGGAGGAGGGCAAGAGACCCAGTACTTC.